There are a few counts of the clone carrying this T cell receptor (beta chain). Its antigen is as yet unknown. The data derive from a study of blood T cells in healthy people across ages. Every participating donor contributed roughly 11 milliliters of peripheral blood through a draw. Study results and caveats: There were more naive CD4+ cells and higher diversity in long-lived donors than in aged donors. With age, beta diversity per million T cells declined roughly linearly, significantly by 40 to 50.

V gave up 3 bases and J gave up 6 bases, with 7 bases separating them. CDR1 is SGHAT and CDR2 is FQNNGV in the germline V gene. The CDR3 contains 12 residues. The second PCR ran about 6 to 11 cycles with a sample-barcoded 5' primer and J-beta primers. Each cDNA molecule was tagged by a template-switch adaptor that had 12 random nucleotides. TCRdb called the 5' RACE reads again in MiXCR, with one record for every CDR3 protein. The table records roughly 1,700,000 distinct CDR3 sequences, roughly 27% of them present only once. The chain carries TRBV11-2 and TRBJ2-3; D is ambiguous. This TCR derives from a woman aged 25 to 39 in good health. Source material: blood. The DNA for the CDR3 is TGTGCCAGCAGCTTTCAGCCTGATACGCAGTATTTT. Encoded protein: CASSFQPDTQYF. The full variable domain, its missing parts supplied by reference TRBV11-2 and TRBJ2-3, is EAGVAQSPRYKIIEKRQSVAFWCNPISGHATLYWYQQILGQGPKLLIQFQNNGVVDDSQLPKDRFSAERLKGVDSTLKIQPAKLEDSAVYLCASSFQPDTQYFGPGTRLTVL.